The 10 T cell receptor beta chains below were found in one sample sequenced in a study of identical twins. TCRdb called the 5' RACE reads again in MiXCR, with one record for every CDR3 protein. The sample contains 600,000 to 850,000 distinct CDR3 sequences, 15% to 20% of which appear only once. This sample was shared with a second study, whose subject was T cells expressing NK-cell markers.

Sample: PBMCs. Source of these receptors: a woman aged 18-30 years in good health.

A few counts support this clonotype. V usage is TRBV7-9 and J usage is TRBJ1-1, with no clear D. The CDR3 is 12 residues long. Germline V gives CDR1 SEHNR, CDR2 FQNEAQ (reference sequence). The ends were cut back, 4 bases at V and 7 bases at J, with 10 bases in the middle. DNA of the CDR3: TGTGCCAGCAGCTCACTGCCAGATGAAGCTTTCTTT. It codes for CASSSLPDEAFF.

The chain links TRBV4-3 to TRBJ1-2; D is unclear. V was cut by 0 bases and J by 0 bases, with 14 bases left in between. Germline values: CDR1 LGHNA, CDR2 YSLEER. The CDR3 has 17 amino acids. CDR3 coding DNA: TGCGCCAGCAGCCAAGATTATAACAGCCGAGCTAACTATGGCTACACCTTC. Its translation is CASSQDYNSRANYGYTF.

This clonotype occurred many times. This chain connects TRBV12-3 or TRBV12-4 to TRBJ1-1; D perhaps matches TRBD1 (6 bases). The CDR3 extends over 14 amino acids. Trimming took 6 bases from V and 4 from J, leaving 15 bases between them. The CDR3, as DNA: TGTGCCAGCAGCGCGTACAGGGAGGGCACTGAAGCTTTCTTT. Its translation is CASSAYREGTEAFF.

This clonotype showed up just a few times. This sequence joins TRBV20-1 and TRBJ1-1; D is undetermined. CDR1 is DFQATT, CDR2 SNEGSKA, per germline (reference sequence). V lost 5 bases, J lost 4 bases, and 8 bases lay in between. CDR3 length: 11 amino acids. CDR3 residues: CSASRITEAFF. The CDR3 DNA reads TGCAGTGCTTCCAGGATCACTGAAGCTTTCTTT.

This rearrangement joins TRBV11-2 to TRBJ2-1; no clear D. V shed 2 bases and J shed 4 bases, with 9 bases lying between them. CDR1 is SGHAT, CDR2 FQNNGV, per germline. CDR3 length: 14 amino acids. CDR3 sequence (DNA): TGTGCCAGCAGCTTATCTCCGCGTTACAATGAGCAGTTCTTC. Translation gives CASSLSPRYNEQFF.

This clonotype was found many times. The V gene is TRBV12-3 or TRBV12-4, the J gene TRBJ2-5, with a possible D match to TRBD2 (6 bases). This CDR3 region has 13 residues. Trimming shortened V by 5 bases and J by 0 bases, and 7 bases separated the two germline ends. The CDR3 reads CASSGGYQETQYF. CDR3 nucleotides: TGTGCCAGCAGTGGAGGGTACCAAGAGACCCAGTACTTC.

There are a few counts of this clonotype. This chain's CDR3 is CASSWSGGQNNSPLHF. The CDR3 nucleotides read TGCGCCAGCAGCTGGTCCGGGGGACAGAATAATTCACCCCTCCACTTT. This rearrangement joins TRBV5-1 to TRBJ1-6, with 7 bases fitting TRBD1. Germline CDR1 is SGHRS and CDR2 is YFSETQ. Trimming cost V 3 bases and J 5 bases; bases outside gene matches: 8. This CDR3 contains 16 residues.

This clonotype has more than one count but fewer than ten. The chain joins TRBV27 to TRBJ2-7; the D is unclear. Germline CDR1 MNHEY, CDR2 SMNVEV (reference sequence). This CDR3 contains 15 residues. Trimming removed 2 bases from V and 2 bases from J, with 13 bases in between. CDR3 sequence: CASSLRWSLTYEQYF. The CDR3 nucleotides read TGTGCCAGCAGTTTAAGGTGGAGCCTCACCTACGAGCAGTACTTC.

This clonotype has just a few counts. An end of the junction does not agree with germline; a read error may underlie this. The chain joins TRBV12-3 or TRBV12-4 to TRBJ2-3; TRBD1 aligns across 11 bases. The CDR3 consists of 15 residues. CDR3: CASRLGQGAQDTQYF. CDR3 coding DNA: TGTGCCAGCAGATTAGGACAGGGGGCGCAAGATACGCAGTATTTT.

This clonotype was recorded a few times. This chain links TRBV2 with TRBJ1-2; no firm D call. The CDR3 extends over 14 amino acids. Germline V CDR1 and CDR2: SNHLY, FYNNEI. The germline V and J ends were trimmed by 5 bases and 4 bases, with 14 bases remaining between them. The CDR3 loop reads CASSMGSATYGYTF. As DNA, the CDR3 is TGTGCCAGCAGTATGGGGAGTGCAACCTATGGCTACACCTTC.